The rows below give T cell receptor beta chains drawn from one sample of a study of T cell repertoires in cytomegalovirus infection. TCRdb analysed the reads with MiXCR anew, one entry per CDR3 protein. The table shows about 260,000 distinct CDR3 sequences, with less than 9.5% occurring only once. Material for sequencing was PBMCs. Every receptor here comes from a human donor in good health (CMV status not recorded). Some clones in this sample may be carry-over from other donors' samples. Both conserved end residues are part of each CDR3. Each record gives: clone size, D gene, V gene, J gene, CDR3 DNA, CDR3 protein. D genes are given only for firm matches. A clone size is listed for some rows: how often the clone was seen (once, few, many), or a class if it is expanded.

>many|-|TRBV7-2|TRBJ1-5
TGTGCCAGCAGCTTAGCGTTAGGGCCCCAGCCCCAGCATTTT
CASSLALGPQPQHF
>many|TRBD1|TRBV7-2|TRBJ1-4
TGTGCCAGCAGCTCAGACAGGGGTTTGGGAAATGAAAAACTGTTTTTT
CASSSDRGLGNEKLFF
>few|TRBD1|TRBV29-1|TRBJ1-2
TGCAGCGTCGACAAACAGGGGGCCCATGGCTACACCTTC
CSVDKQGAHGYTF
>many|-|TRBV15|TRBJ2-1
TGTGCCACCAGCAGAGTGCGTAGGCTAGATGACAATGAGCAGTTCTTC
CATSRVRRLDDNEQFF
>few|TRBD2|TRBV14|TRBJ2-1
TGTGCCAGCAGCCAAGTTAGCGGGGGGTACAATGAGCAGTTCTTC
CASSQVSGGYNEQFF
>few|-|TRBV7-9|TRBJ1-2
TGTGCCAGCAGCTTTGAAGGGCAGGGTGATGGCTACACCTTC
CASSFEGQGDGYTF
>many|TRBD1|TRBV7-2|TRBJ2-2
TGTGCCAGCAGCTTCGGGACAGGAAGGAACACCGGGGAGCTGTTTTTT
CASSFGTGRNTGELFF
>many|TRBD2|TRBV6-1|TRBJ2-1
TGTGCCAGCAGTAAACTAGCGGGAGTCGGAAATGAGCAGTTCTTC
CASSKLAGVGNEQFF
>many|-|TRBV6-2/TRBV6-3|TRBJ2-1
TGTGCCAGCAGCCCCCCCCCTAGCGTTCAGCGTTACAATGAGCAGTTCTTC
CASSPPPSVQRYNEQFF
>-|-|TRBV6-2/TRBV6-3|TRBJ2-1
TGTGCCAGCAGTCCCCGAGCGTTAGGTAATGAGCAGTTCTTC
CASSPRALGNEQFF
>many|TRBD1|TRBV7-2|TRBJ1-1
TGTGCCAGCACCCCGGACAGGGTAACCACTGAAGCTTTCTTT
CASTPDRVTTEAFF
>-|-|TRBV28|TRBJ2-7
TGTGCCAGCAGCCCGACCCCTGACAGTTACGAGCAGTACTTC
CASSPTPDSYEQYF
>-|-|TRBV29-1|TRBJ1-1
TGCAGCGTCCACGAGGCTGGGAACACTGAAGCTTTCTTT
CSVHEAGNTEAFF
>-|-|TRBV12-3/TRBV12-4|TRBJ2-5
TGTGCCAGCAGTTTAAACCGCCCTAAGTCGGCCCAGTACTTC
CASSLNRPKSAQYF
>many|-|TRBV29-1|TRBJ1-1
TGCAGCTCTTCCGAGGGGGGGAGCACTGAAGCTTTCTTT
CSSSEGGSTEAFF
>many|-|TRBV7-9|TRBJ2-1
TGTGCCAGCAGCTTAGCGCACAGCTCCTACAATGAGCAGTTCTTC
CASSLAHSSYNEQFF
>few|-|TRBV6-2/TRBV6-3|TRBJ2-1
TGTGCCAGCAGTTACTCGAAGTTGTCCCCCGGCTTGATGCAGTTCTTC
CASSYSKLSPGLMQFF
>many|-|TRBV7-3|TRBJ2-5
TGTGCCAGCAGCTTAAATGGTTTGGAGACCCAGTACTTC
CASSLNGLETQYF
>many|-|TRBV10-3|TRBJ2-7
TGTGCCATCAGTCTCGTCGACGAGCAGTACTTC
CAISLVDEQYF
>many|-|TRBV10-3|TRBJ1-4
TGTGCCATCAGTGAAGGGGTTTCTAATGAAAAACTGTTTTTT
CAISEGVSNEKLFF
>many|-|TRBV7-2|TRBJ1-6
TGTGCCAGCAGCCTGACGGTTTTGAATTCACCCCTCCACTTT
CASSLTVLNSPLHF
>many|-|TRBV6-2/TRBV6-3|TRBJ2-2
TGTGCCAGCAGTTCTCATCCCCCCCCAGGGTCCGGGGAGCTGTTTTTT
CASSSHPPPGSGELFF
>many|-|TRBV20-1|TRBJ1-6
TGCAGTGCTAGACCCGGACGGGGACTAAATTCACCCCTCCACTTT
CSARPGRGLNSPLHF
>few|-|TRBV6-4|TRBJ2-3
TGTGCCAGCAGTGCGGCAGGGGGGACCACAGATACGCAGTATTTT
CASSAAGGTTDTQYF
>many|TRBD2|TRBV7-2|TRBJ2-2
TGTGCCAGCAGCCTCCCGATTAGCGGGGGGCCACACACCGGGGAGCTGTTTTTT
CASSLPISGGPHTGELFF
>few|TRBD2|TRBV6-2/TRBV6-3|TRBJ2-1
TGTGCCAGCAGTTACTTCGTAGCGGGGGGGCTCGTTGAGCAGTTCTTC
CASSYFVAGGLVEQFF
>many|TRBD2|TRBV7-9|TRBJ2-4
TGTGCCAGCAGCTTAGGTTGGGCGGGGGAGCCAGGAAACATTCAGTACTTC
CASSLGWAGEPGNIQYF